The source of this T cell receptor beta chain is a study of blood T cell repertoires in COVID-19 (dated by TCRdb to about 2020). At the level of the whole study: Samples from collaborators originated in the United States, Italy and Spain and spanned both the acute and convalescent phases of COVID-19. The material from the prospective study consisted of cDNA or gDNA derived from T cells, B-cell-depleted T cells, or PBMCs. The dataset comprised deeply sampled blood TCRbeta repertoires from subjects exposed to, actively infected with, or recovered from COVID-19. A freely available public database, intended as a resource for researchers studying the immune response to SARS-CoV-2, is where the repertoires were released. The samples were drawn from the first 160 participants of the ongoing ImmuneRACE study and from 1,254 subjects provided by 6 global collaborators. Nearly every sample came with metadata listing a de-identified subject ID, COVID-19 status, age in years and sex. Where available, HLA class I and class II types were taken from metadata supplied by the sample provider and were not determined by assay-based typing.

Worth noting for this clone: It lacks a known antigen. No much larger clone exists at a distance of one base, and base qualities are not known.

Measured from the cysteine to the phenylalanine, the CDR3 is 13 residues long. The DNA shown is the 39-base CDR3, in frame from base 1. Ends trimmed: V by 2 bases, J by 4 bases; bases unmatched to a gene: 1. The germline V gene encodes CDR1 MGHDK and CDR2 SYGVNS. Beyond this particular receptor, the publication reports: Clinical and demographic metadata were provided uncurated, with the amount varying by source and participant.

Each collaborating institution followed its own protocols to collect whole blood in K2EDTA tubes. For TCRbeta analysis, collaborator samples were shipped as frozen whole blood, as isolated PBMCs, or as DNA extracted from either sample type. The immunoSEQ Assay, a bias-controlled multiplex PCR, was used to amplify TCRbeta CDR3 regions from genomic DNA. Per the authors' processing: Nucleated cell counts per sample were estimated from amplification of reference gene primers within the assay. To quantify the absolute abundance of each unique TCRbeta CDR3 rearrangement, sequence reads were collapsed and filtered. For each sample, productive Simpson clonality was calculated by taking the square root of Simpson's diversity index across productive rearrangements. The table was pulled from immuneACCESS by TCRdb, which kept in-frame rearrangements only. Such tables lose some clones; where checked, under half of the loss comes from unresolved V genes, and the rest has no known cause. Clonal size and the V and J genes are those of that table, whereas D and trimming came from the DNA. The sample profile shows 250,000 or so clones; about nine tenths of them were found once. Approximately 9% of the sample lies in the top ten.

The TCR originated in a middle-aged man with active or convalescent COVID-19. Rearrangement joined TRBV25-1 to TRBJ1-1, with 7 middle bases fitting TRBD1. Specimen: peripheral blood. The bases are TGTGCCAGCAGTGAAGGACAGGCCACTGAAGCTTTCTTT. Its translation is CASSEGQATEAFF.